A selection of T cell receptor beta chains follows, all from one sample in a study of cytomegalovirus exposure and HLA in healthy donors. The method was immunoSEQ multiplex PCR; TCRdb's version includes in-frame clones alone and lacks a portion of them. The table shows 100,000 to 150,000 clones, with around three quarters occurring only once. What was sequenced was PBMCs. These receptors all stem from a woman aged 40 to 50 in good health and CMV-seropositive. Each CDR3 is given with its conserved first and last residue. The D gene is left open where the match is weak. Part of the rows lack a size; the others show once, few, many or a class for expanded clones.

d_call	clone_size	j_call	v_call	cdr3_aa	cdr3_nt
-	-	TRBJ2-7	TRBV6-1	CASSESGSYEQYF	TGTGCCAGCAGTGAATCGGGGTCCTACGAGCAGTACTTC
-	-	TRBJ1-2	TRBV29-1	CSITQGDYGYTF	TGCAGTATTACACAGGGTGACTATGGCTACACCTTC
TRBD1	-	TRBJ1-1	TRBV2	CASRRRGQGLNTEAFF	TGTGCCAGCAGGAGACGGGGACAGGGCCTGAACACTGAAGCTTTCTTT
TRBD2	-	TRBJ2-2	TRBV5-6	CASSLGGAGLAGHTGELFF	TGTGCCAGCAGCTTGGGGGGGGCCGGACTAGCGGGGCACACCGGGGAGCTGTTTTTT
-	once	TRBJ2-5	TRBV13	CASSLPGLETQYF	TGTGCCAGCAGCTTACCCGGACTGGAGACCCAGTACTTC
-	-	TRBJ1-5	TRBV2	CASSVETGNSNQPQHF	TGTGCCAGCAGTGTAGAGACGGGAAATAGCAATCAGCCCCAGCATTTT
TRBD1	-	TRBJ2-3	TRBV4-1	CASSQDWTGGVDTQYF	TGCGCCAGCAGCCAAGATTGGACAGGGGGCGTAGATACGCAGTATTTT
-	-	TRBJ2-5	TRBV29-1	CSVAGLAETQYF	TGCAGCGTTGCGGGGTTAGCAGAGACCCAGTACTTC
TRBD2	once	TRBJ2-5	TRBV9	CASSVAGGPETQYF	TGTGCCAGCAGCGTAGCGGGAGGGCCGGAGACCCAGTACTTC
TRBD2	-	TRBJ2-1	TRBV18	CASSTTSGREKFF	TGTGCCAGCTCAACGACTAGCGGGAGGGAAAAGTTCTTC
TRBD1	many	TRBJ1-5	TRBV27	CASSFPGQGGHQPQHF	TGTGCCAGCAGTTTCCCCGGACAGGGTGGGCATCAGCCCCAGCATTTT
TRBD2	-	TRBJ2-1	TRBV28	CASILAEHNEQFF	TGTGCCAGCATCCTAGCGGAGCACAATGAGCAGTTCTTC
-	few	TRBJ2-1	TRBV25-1	CASSLGDEQFF	TGTGCCAGCAGTTTAGGGGATGAGCAGTTCTTC
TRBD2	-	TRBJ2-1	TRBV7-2	CASSLARTSGMQFF	TGTGCCAGCAGCTTAGCGAGGACTAGCGGAATGCAGTTCTTC
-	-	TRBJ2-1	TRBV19	CASSPLYERSSYNEQFF	TGTGCCAGTAGTCCCTTATACGAGCGGAGCTCCTACAATGAGCAGTTCTTC
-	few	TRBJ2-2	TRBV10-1	CASSDGSPNTGELFF	TGCGCCAGCAGTGATGGTAGCCCGAACACCGGGGAGCTGTTTTTT
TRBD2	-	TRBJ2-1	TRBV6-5	CASSYTSGRINEQFF	TGTGCCAGCAGTTACACTAGCGGGAGGATAAATGAGCAGTTCTTC
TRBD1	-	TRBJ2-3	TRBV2	CASRDRGYTQYF	TGTGCCAGCCGGGACAGGGGTTATACGCAGTATTTT
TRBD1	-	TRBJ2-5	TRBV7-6	CASSYISDRAETQYF	TGTGCCAGCAGCTACATTTCGGACAGGGCAGAGACCCAGTACTTC
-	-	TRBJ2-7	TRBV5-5	CASSPTPGDHEQYF	TGTGCCAGCAGCCCGACCCCAGGTGACCACGAGCAGTACTTC
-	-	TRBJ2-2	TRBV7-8	CASSKDRPITGELFF	TGTGCCAGCAGCAAAGACAGGCCAATCACCGGGGAGCTGTTTTTT
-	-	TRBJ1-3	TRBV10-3	CATQGNTIYF	TGTGCCACGCAGGGAAACACCATATATTTT
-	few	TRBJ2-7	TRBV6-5	CASTDRSSYEQYF	TGTGCCAGCACCGACAGGTCCTCCTACGAGCAGTACTTC
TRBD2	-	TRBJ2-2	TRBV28	CASSLGGSSTGELFF	TGTGCCAGCAGTTTAGGCGGGAGTTCAACCGGGGAGCTGTTTTTT
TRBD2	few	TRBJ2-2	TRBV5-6	CASSPFGQREDTGELFF	TGTGCCAGCAGCCCCTTCGGGCAGCGGGAGGACACCGGGGAGCTGTTTTTT
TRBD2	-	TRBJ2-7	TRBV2	CASSEGLAGGAGQYF	TGTGCCAGCAGTGAAGGACTAGCGGGAGGGGCGGGGCAGTACTTC
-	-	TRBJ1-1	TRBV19	CASSIPGMNTEAFF	TGTGCCAGTAGTATACCGGGGATGAACACTGAAGCTTTCTTT
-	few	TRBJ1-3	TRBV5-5	CASSLTVSGNTIYF	TGTGCCAGCAGCTTGACGGTCTCTGGAAACACCATATATTTT
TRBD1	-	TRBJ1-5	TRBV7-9	CASMGQGDYSNQPQHF	TGTGCCAGCATGGGACAGGGGGACTATAGCAATCAGCCCCAGCATTTT
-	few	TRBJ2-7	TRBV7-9	CASSLGQLYEQYF	TGTGCCAGCAGCTTAGGACAGCTCTACGAGCAGTACTTC
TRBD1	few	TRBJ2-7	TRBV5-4	CASSLPGQGHEQYF	TGTGCCAGCAGCTTGCCTGGACAGGGCCACGAGCAGTACTTC
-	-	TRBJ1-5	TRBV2	CASSDGDQPQHF	TGTGCCAGCAGTGACGGAGATCAGCCCCAGCATTTT
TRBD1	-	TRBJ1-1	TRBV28	CASSYPTTGPIPEAFF	TGTGCCAGCAGTTACCCGACGACAGGGCCCATACCTGAAGCTTTCTTT
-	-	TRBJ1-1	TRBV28	CASSPPGGTEAFF	TGTGCCAGCAGCCCGCCCGGGGGGACTGAAGCTTTCTTT
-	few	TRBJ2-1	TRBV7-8	CASSLDLYRDSAREQFF	TGTGCCAGCAGCTTAGATTTATACCGGGACTCCGCCCGGGAGCAGTTCTTC
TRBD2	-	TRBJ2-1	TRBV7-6	CASSRSGRAGSDEQFF	TGTGCCAGCAGCCGTAGCGGGAGGGCCGGAAGCGATGAGCAGTTCTTC
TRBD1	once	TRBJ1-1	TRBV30	CAWSSRTGGLWDTEAFF	TGTGCCTGGAGTAGCCGGACAGGGGGCCTTTGGGACACTGAAGCTTTCTTT
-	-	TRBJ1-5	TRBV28	CASRAGNQPQHF	TGTGCCAGCAGAGCAGGGAACCAGCCCCAGCATTTT
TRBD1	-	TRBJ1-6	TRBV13	CASSPKQGARYSPLHF	TGTGCCAGCAGCCCAAAACAGGGGGCGCGATATTCACCCCTCCACTTT
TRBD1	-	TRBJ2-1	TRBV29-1	CSASGQVFNEQFF	TGCAGCGCCTCCGGACAGGTGTTCAATGAGCAGTTCTTC
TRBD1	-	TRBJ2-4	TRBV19	CASSMGTGGKNIQYF	TGTGCCAGTAGTATGGGGACAGGAGGGAAGAACATTCAGTACTTC
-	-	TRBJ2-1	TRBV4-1	CASSQVARNNEQFF	TGCGCCAGCAGCCAAGTAGCGCGGAACAATGAGCAGTTCTTC
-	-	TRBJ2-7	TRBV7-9	CASLPGGLQYF	TGTGCCAGCTTACCCGGAGGTTTGCAGTACTTC
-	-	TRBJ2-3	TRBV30	CAWKLGRRIETDTQYF	TGTGCCTGGAAGTTAGGTAGGAGGATTGAAACAGATACGCAGTATTTT
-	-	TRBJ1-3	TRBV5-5	CASSLGGAGNTIYF	TGTGCCAGCAGCTTGGGGGGGGCTGGAAACACCATATATTTT
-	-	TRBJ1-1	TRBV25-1	CASSDRRGTEAFF	TGTGCCAGCAGTGACAGGCGGGGCACTGAAGCTTTCTTT
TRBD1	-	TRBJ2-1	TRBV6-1	CASSGRQGVGYNEQFF	TGTGCCAGCAGTGGCAGACAGGGGGTAGGCTACAATGAGCAGTTCTTC
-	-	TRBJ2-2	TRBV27	CASSFTWHTGELFF	TGTGCCAGCAGTTTTACGTGGCACACCGGGGAGCTGTTTTTT
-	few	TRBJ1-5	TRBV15	CATGGNASPQHF	TGTGCCACGGGGGGAAACGCCAGCCCCCAGCATTTT
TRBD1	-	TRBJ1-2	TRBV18	CASSPAEGQVSYGYTF	TGTGCCAGCTCACCTGCAGAGGGACAGGTTTCCTATGGCTACACCTTC
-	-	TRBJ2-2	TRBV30	CAWNRGRTGELFF	TGTGCCTGGAATCGTGGCAGAACCGGGGAGCTGTTTTTT
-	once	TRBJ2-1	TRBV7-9	CASSHLDRLGNEQFF	TGTGCCAGCAGCCACTTAGACAGGCTGGGTAATGAGCAGTTCTTC
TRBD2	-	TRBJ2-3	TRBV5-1	CASSRLAGEDTQYF	TGCGCCAGCAGCCGACTAGCGGGAGAAGATACGCAGTATTTT
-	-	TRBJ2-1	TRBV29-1	CSVERLEKPYNEQFF	TGCAGCGTTGAAAGACTGGAAAAACCTTACAATGAGCAGTTCTTC
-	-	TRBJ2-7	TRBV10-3	CAIRPNRDLYEQYF	TGTGCCATCAGACCCAACAGGGACCTCTACGAGCAGTACTTC
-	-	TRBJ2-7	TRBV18	CASSQLGPGAEGEQYF	TGTGCCAGCTCACAACTGGGACCAGGGGCCGAGGGCGAGCAGTACTTC
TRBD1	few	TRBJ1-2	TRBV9	CASSYWDRVDYGYTF	TGTGCCAGCAGCTACTGGGACAGGGTGGACTATGGCTACACCTTC
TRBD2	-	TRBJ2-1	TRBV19	CASSMASGQTYNEQFF	TGTGCCAGTAGTATGGCTAGCGGACAAACCTACAATGAGCAGTTCTTC
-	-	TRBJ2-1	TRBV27	CASSLEGVRSYNEQFF	TGTGCCAGCAGTTTAGAGGGGGTCCGCTCCTACAATGAGCAGTTCTTC